The rows below give T cell receptor beta chains drawn from one sample of a study of glioma-infiltrating T cells after dendritic cell vaccination. Some clones are missing from TCRdb's copy, which holds only in-frame ones; the method was immunoSEQ multiplex PCR. The sample has approximately 99,000 clones; approximately 80% are singletons. Here the sequenced sample was blood, taken after dendritic cell vaccination. The receptors originated from a human donor with glioblastoma. Both conserved end residues are part of each CDR3. The order of the fields is D gene, J gene, V gene, clone size, CDR3 protein, CDR3 DNA. The D gene is left open where the match is weak. Part of the rows lack a size; the others show once, few, many or a class for expanded clones.

d_gene: -
j_gene: TRBJ2-2
v_gene: TRBV9
abundance: -
CDR3aa: CASSLIAGGLNTGELFF
CDR3nt: TGTGCCAGCAGCCTAATTGCCGGGGGACTGAACACCGGGGAGCTGTTTTTT

d_gene: -
j_gene: TRBJ1-1
v_gene: TRBV30
abundance: -
CDR3aa: CAWSLAGNTEAFF
CDR3nt: TGTGCCTGGAGTCTTGCAGGGAACACTGAAGCTTTCTTT

d_gene: TRBD2
j_gene: TRBJ2-3
v_gene: TRBV9
abundance: -
CDR3aa: CASSVGRQAGVGRGTDTQYF
CDR3nt: TGTGCCAGCAGCGTAGGACGTCAGGCGGGAGTTGGTCGTGGCACAGATACGCAGTATTTT

d_gene: -
j_gene: TRBJ2-5
v_gene: TRBV5-1
abundance: few
CDR3aa: CASSFSRESGETQYF
CDR3nt: TGCGCCAGCAGTTTCTCCCGAGAGTCAGGGGAGACCCAGTACTTC

d_gene: -
j_gene: TRBJ2-1
v_gene: TRBV7-3
abundance: -
CDR3aa: CASSIDTNNEQFF
CDR3nt: TGTGCCAGCAGCATAGACACCAACAATGAGCAGTTCTTC

d_gene: -
j_gene: TRBJ2-1
v_gene: TRBV20-1
abundance: once
CDR3aa: CSANSYNEQFF
CDR3nt: TGCAGTGCAAACAGCTACAATGAGCAGTTCTTC

d_gene: -
j_gene: TRBJ2-1
v_gene: TRBV7-3
abundance: once
CDR3aa: CASSRPVVESNEQFF
CDR3nt: TGTGCCAGCAGCCGCCCTGTAGTGGAGTCGAATGAGCAGTTCTTC

d_gene: TRBD1
j_gene: TRBJ1-2
v_gene: TRBV5-1
abundance: -
CDR3aa: CASSSGGADGYTF
CDR3nt: TGCGCCAGCAGCTCAGGGGGCGCGGATGGCTACACCTTC

d_gene: -
j_gene: TRBJ1-6
v_gene: TRBV19
abundance: few
CDR3aa: CASNYRNSPLHF
CDR3nt: TGTGCCAGTAACTATCGCAATTCACCCCTCCACTTT

d_gene: -
j_gene: TRBJ1-1
v_gene: TRBV13
abundance: -
CDR3aa: CASSLTAFGEGTEAFF
CDR3nt: TGTGCCAGCAGCTTGACCGCCTTTGGGGAGGGCACTGAAGCTTTCTTT

d_gene: TRBD2
j_gene: TRBJ2-3
v_gene: TRBV9
abundance: -
CDR3aa: CASSVEEVGGADTQYF
CDR3nt: TGTGCCAGCAGCGTAGAGGAAGTCGGGGGGGCGGATACGCAGTATTTT

d_gene: -
j_gene: TRBJ2-2
v_gene: TRBV7-2
abundance: -
CDR3aa: CASSLANKNTGELFF
CDR3nt: TGTGCCAGCAGCTTAGCAAACAAGAACACCGGGGAGCTGTTTTTT

d_gene: TRBD2
j_gene: TRBJ2-1
v_gene: TRBV7-6
abundance: -
CDR3aa: CASSLDGGGRNEQFF
CDR3nt: TGTGCCAGCAGCTTGGACGGGGGGGGCCGCAATGAGCAGTTCTTC

d_gene: TRBD1
j_gene: TRBJ2-2
v_gene: TRBV5-1
abundance: -
CDR3aa: CASSLGGGVLAGELFF
CDR3nt: TGCGCCAGCAGCTTGGGAGGGGGCGTTCTTGCCGGGGAGCTGTTTTTT

d_gene: -
j_gene: TRBJ2-2
v_gene: TRBV4-1
abundance: -
CDR3aa: CASSQAEWLGELFF
CDR3nt: TGCGCCAGCAGCCAAGCCGAATGGCTGGGGGAGCTGTTTTTT